Many counts were recorded for the clone carrying this TCR beta chain. Its antigen is still unknown. CDR3 length equals 15 residues. V was cut by 6 bases and J by 5 bases, with 19 bases left in between. These data are taken from a study of CD8 T cells in ankylosing spondylitis. Libraries for TCR beta were made by quantitative 5'-RACE with molecular barcodes. TCRdb reanalysed the 5' RACE reads using MiXCR and keeps one entry per CDR3 protein. The sample records about 300,000 distinct CDR3 sequences, around 10% being singletons. Study-wide results and limits: Disease-linked clones reportedly showed significant enrichment in matched ankylosing spondylitis synovial fluid.

V gene TRBV12-3 or TRBV12-4 combines with J gene TRBJ2-5; tentative D call: TRBD1 (6 bases). Sequenced input: blood, either unsorted or a sorted T cell fraction (not recorded which). The clonotype was recovered from a female donor with ankylosing spondylitis or in good health (not recorded which). CDR3 amino acids: CASSNGTRGRETQYF. In DNA form, the CDR3 reads TGTGCCAGCAGCAACGGGACAAGGGGTCGCGAGACCCAGTACTTC.